These T cell receptor beta chains were read from a single sample in a study of response to subunit inactivated influenza vaccine. MiXCR was run by TCRdb on the RT-PCR reads, yielding one entry per CDR3 protein. This sample carries 500,000 or so distinct CDR3 sequences, roughly 9.8% of them seen once, and the ten largest clones take around 12%. The sequencing here drew on PBMCs from blood, taken roughly 46 days after vaccination. These TCRs come from a middle-aged man who received an inactivated influenza vaccine. Both conserved end residues are part of each CDR3. Fields, in order: D gene, V gene, J gene, clone size, CDR3 DNA, CDR3 protein. The D gene is left open where the match is weak. Only part of the rows carry a size: once, few, many, or a class if the clone is expanded.

D gene: TRBD2
V gene: TRBV6-2/TRBV6-3
J gene: TRBJ2-5
clone size: many
CDR3 DNA: TGTGCCAGCAGCTCTTCTAAACTGTTGGGACTAGTGTTTCCCTTGGAAGAGACCCAGTACTTC
CDR3 protein: CASSSSKLLGLVFPLEETQYF

D gene: -
V gene: TRBV6-5
J gene: TRBJ2-2
clone size: -
CDR3 DNA: TGTGCCAGCAGTTACGCAGGGACCGCCGGGGGGCTGTTTTTT
CDR3 protein: CASSYAGTAGGLFF

D gene: -
V gene: TRBV6-5
J gene: TRBJ1-1
clone size: -
CDR3 DNA: TGTGCCAGCAGTTACTCGAGGCAGGGGCGGAGGACTGAAGCTTTCTTT
CDR3 protein: CASSYSRQGRRTEAFF

D gene: TRBD1
V gene: TRBV28
J gene: TRBJ2-7
clone size: -
CDR3 DNA: TGTGCCAGCAGTCTAGGGACAGGGGGTGTCCGGAAGTACTTC
CDR3 protein: CASSLGTGGVRKYF

D gene: -
V gene: TRBV28
J gene: TRBJ1-1
clone size: many
CDR3 DNA: TGTGCCAGCAATGGGGACCTGAACACTGAAGCTTTCTTT
CDR3 protein: CASNGDLNTEAFF

D gene: TRBD1
V gene: TRBV3-1
J gene: TRBJ2-7
clone size: few
CDR3 DNA: TGTGCCAGCAGCCAAGTAGACAGGGCTGGCGAGCAGTACTTC
CDR3 protein: CASSQVDRAGEQYF

D gene: TRBD1
V gene: TRBV27
J gene: TRBJ2-5
clone size: few
CDR3 DNA: TGTGCCGGCCTACGGACAGGCTCCCCGGGAGAGACCCAGTACTTC
CDR3 protein: CAGLRTGSPGETQYF

D gene: -
V gene: TRBV15
J gene: TRBJ2-3
clone size: few
CDR3 DNA: TGTGCCACCAGCACTCTTATGGGGGGCCCAGATACGCAGTATTTT
CDR3 protein: CATSTLMGGPDTQYF

D gene: -
V gene: TRBV20-1
J gene: TRBJ1-1
clone size: few
CDR3 DNA: TGCAGTGCTATGGGGACCATGAACACTGAAGCTTTCTTT
CDR3 protein: CSAMGTMNTEAFF

D gene: -
V gene: TRBV14
J gene: TRBJ1-2
clone size: few
CDR3 DNA: TGTGCCAGCAGCCAAGGTCTTGGGCCGGGTTTTGGCTACACCTTC
CDR3 protein: CASSQGLGPGFGYTF

D gene: TRBD1
V gene: TRBV12-3/TRBV12-4
J gene: TRBJ1-1
clone size: -
CDR3 DNA: TGTGCCAGCAGCAAACTCGGGACAGGTTCGTCTGAAGCTTTCTTT
CDR3 protein: CASSKLGTGSSEAFF

D gene: -
V gene: TRBV12-3/TRBV12-4
J gene: TRBJ1-6
clone size: few
CDR3 DNA: TGTGCCAGCAGCCCGACCTTCCTTAATTCACCCCTCCACTTT
CDR3 protein: CASSPTFLNSPLHF

D gene: TRBD1
V gene: TRBV12-3/TRBV12-4
J gene: TRBJ2-1
clone size: many
CDR3 DNA: TGTGCCAGCAGTTCCCGAGCACACCGATCGGGGACAGGGATTGGTGGTGAGCAGTTCTTC
CDR3 protein: CASSSRAHRSGTGIGGEQFF

D gene: -
V gene: TRBV29-1
J gene: TRBJ2-1
clone size: many
CDR3 DNA: TGCAGCGTTGAAGTTCTGCCCGGATTCTACAATGAGCAGTTCTTC
CDR3 protein: CSVEVLPGFYNEQFF

D gene: TRBD1
V gene: TRBV4-3
J gene: TRBJ2-5
clone size: many
CDR3 DNA: TGCGCCAGCAGCTCTCGGACAGGGGGGGAAGAGACCCAGTACTTC
CDR3 protein: CASSSRTGGEETQYF

D gene: TRBD1
V gene: TRBV9
J gene: TRBJ2-2
clone size: -
CDR3 DNA: TGTGCCAGCAGCGTACTCGGGACAGGGGGCTCCGGGGAGCTGTTTTTT
CDR3 protein: CASSVLGTGGSGELFF

D gene: -
V gene: TRBV5-3
J gene: TRBJ1-1
clone size: many
CDR3 DNA: TGTGCCACCTCGCCAGAGTGGGGCCGTCAACGGACTGAAGCTTTCTTT
CDR3 protein: CATSPEWGRQRTEAFF

D gene: -
V gene: TRBV27
J gene: TRBJ1-2
clone size: -
CDR3 DNA: TGTGCCAGCAGTTCCATCGGGGGCTATGGCTACACCTTC
CDR3 protein: CASSSIGGYGYTF

D gene: TRBD2
V gene: TRBV7-2
J gene: TRBJ2-1
clone size: few
CDR3 DNA: TGTGCCAGCAGCCCGATTAGGCTAGCGGGAGTCAATGAGCAGTTCTTC
CDR3 protein: CASSPIRLAGVNEQFF

D gene: -
V gene: TRBV6-1
J gene: TRBJ2-1
clone size: many
CDR3 DNA: TGTGCCAGCAGTCCCCCGCCCGGGACGCGCCCCTCCTACAATGAGCAGTTCTTC
CDR3 protein: CASSPPPGTRPSYNEQFF

D gene: TRBD2
V gene: TRBV6-2/TRBV6-3
J gene: TRBJ2-4
clone size: few
CDR3 DNA: TGTGCCAGCAGTTTGTCGGAGCGGGGACTAAACATTCAGTACTTC
CDR3 protein: CASSLSERGLNIQYF

D gene: -
V gene: TRBV14
J gene: TRBJ1-1
clone size: few
CDR3 DNA: TGTGCCAGCAGTGTTACTAGGGGGACAACTGAAGCTTTCTTT
CDR3 protein: CASSVTRGTTEAFF

D gene: TRBD1
V gene: TRBV5-1
J gene: TRBJ2-7
clone size: few
CDR3 DNA: TGCGCCAGCAGCTGGGACAGCCCAGCCCTCTACGAGCAGTACTTC
CDR3 protein: CASSWDSPALYEQYF

D gene: -
V gene: TRBV7-2
J gene: TRBJ2-5
clone size: many
CDR3 DNA: TGTGCCAGCAGCTTATCCCTGCTAGCACATCAAGAGACCCAGTACTTC
CDR3 protein: CASSLSLLAHQETQYF

D gene: TRBD2
V gene: TRBV19
J gene: TRBJ2-1
clone size: -
CDR3 DNA: TGTGCCAGTAGTATACTGAGCGGGGGGCCGTACAATGAGCAGTTCTTC
CDR3 protein: CASSILSGGPYNEQFF

D gene: -
V gene: TRBV2
J gene: TRBJ2-7
clone size: -
CDR3 DNA: TGTGCCAGCAGTGACCTACTGATCTCCTACGAGCAGTACTTC
CDR3 protein: CASSDLLISYEQYF

D gene: -
V gene: TRBV4-3
J gene: TRBJ2-5
clone size: -
CDR3 DNA: TGCGCCAGCAGCCAAGTTGGTGTCCAAGAGACCCAGTACTTC
CDR3 protein: CASSQVGVQETQYF

D gene: -
V gene: TRBV4-2
J gene: TRBJ2-7
clone size: few
CDR3 DNA: TGTGCCAGCAGCCAAGAGGATGTGGGTGACTTTGCCTACGAGCAGTACTTC
CDR3 protein: CASSQEDVGDFAYEQYF

D gene: TRBD1
V gene: TRBV18
J gene: TRBJ2-1
clone size: many
CDR3 DNA: TGTGCCAGCTCACCAACTTCCCCAGGGGGCCTAAGTCGGAATGAGCAGTTCTTC
CDR3 protein: CASSPTSPGGLSRNEQFF

D gene: -
V gene: TRBV11-2
J gene: TRBJ2-5
clone size: many
CDR3 DNA: TGTGCCAGCAGCCAACGACGGGGATTGGAAGAGACCCAGTACTTC
CDR3 protein: CASSQRRGLEETQYF

D gene: -
V gene: TRBV7-2
J gene: TRBJ2-7
clone size: -
CDR3 DNA: TGTGCCAGCAGCCTGTCGCCCGAAGGACGAGGGCAGTACTTC
CDR3 protein: CASSLSPEGRGQYF

D gene: -
V gene: TRBV29-1
J gene: TRBJ2-1
clone size: -
CDR3 DNA: TGCAGCGTGTTTGGGTTCTACAATGAGCAGTTCTTC
CDR3 protein: CSVFGFYNEQFF

D gene: -
V gene: TRBV3-1
J gene: TRBJ2-1
clone size: -
CDR3 DNA: TGTGCCAGCAGCCAAGATCTATTAGGCTCCTACAATGAGCAGTTCTTC
CDR3 protein: CASSQDLLGSYNEQFF

D gene: -
V gene: TRBV14
J gene: TRBJ2-7
clone size: -
CDR3 DNA: TGTGCCAGCAGTAAGGTTCTTTCCTACGAGCAGTACTTC
CDR3 protein: CASSKVLSYEQYF

D gene: TRBD2
V gene: TRBV10-3
J gene: TRBJ2-3
clone size: many
CDR3 DNA: TGTGCCATCAGTCCGGGTAGCGGGAATGGTGTCACAGATACGCAGTATTTT
CDR3 protein: CAISPGSGNGVTDTQYF

D gene: TRBD2
V gene: TRBV5-4
J gene: TRBJ2-3
clone size: few
CDR3 DNA: TGTGCCAGCAGCCGTTATAGCGGGGGTAGGGCAGATACGCAGTATTTT
CDR3 protein: CASSRYSGGRADTQYF

D gene: -
V gene: TRBV6-6
J gene: TRBJ2-5
clone size: few
CDR3 DNA: TGTGCCAGCAGTTACTCGGTAGAGACCCAGTACTTC
CDR3 protein: CASSYSVETQYF

D gene: TRBD1
V gene: TRBV5-7
J gene: TRBJ2-1
clone size: many
CDR3 DNA: TGTGCCAGCAGCTTGTATCCCCGGGACAGGTGGGGTGAGCAGTTCTTC
CDR3 protein: CASSLYPRDRWGEQFF

D gene: TRBD2
V gene: TRBV5-1
J gene: TRBJ2-3
clone size: many
CDR3 DNA: TGCGCCAGCAGCACCGGGACTAGCGGGGGGGCGGATACGCAGTATTTT
CDR3 protein: CASSTGTSGGADTQYF

D gene: -
V gene: TRBV4-3
J gene: TRBJ2-2
clone size: many
CDR3 DNA: TGCGCCAGCAGCCCTTGGGGACTCCCTTTTACCGGGGAGCTGTTTTTT
CDR3 protein: CASSPWGLPFTGELFF

D gene: -
V gene: TRBV4-3
J gene: TRBJ1-1
clone size: -
CDR3 DNA: TGCGCCAGCAGCCGGGGAGTACAGGGCGGGGACACTGAAGCTTTCTTT
CDR3 protein: CASSRGVQGGDTEAFF

D gene: -
V gene: TRBV6-1
J gene: TRBJ2-3
clone size: few
CDR3 DNA: TGTGCCAGCAGCCGGGACCGGCCTAGCACAGATACGCAGTATTTT
CDR3 protein: CASSRDRPSTDTQYF

D gene: TRBD1
V gene: TRBV12-3/TRBV12-4
J gene: TRBJ1-5
clone size: few
CDR3 DNA: TGTGCCAGCAGTGCTACAGGGGGCGGTCAGCCCCAGCATTTT
CDR3 protein: CASSATGGGQPQHF

D gene: -
V gene: TRBV12-3/TRBV12-4
J gene: TRBJ1-1
clone size: -
CDR3 DNA: TGTGCCAGCAGTTCCAGGGTGATGAACACTGAAGCTTTCTTT
CDR3 protein: CASSSRVMNTEAFF

D gene: -
V gene: TRBV10-3
J gene: TRBJ2-1
clone size: -
CDR3 DNA: TGTGCCACTAGGGGGGGGTCCAATGAGCAGTTCTTC
CDR3 protein: CATRGGSNEQFF

D gene: -
V gene: TRBV7-2
J gene: TRBJ2-3
clone size: many
CDR3 DNA: TGTGCCAGCAGCTTAGTTGGTCGTGCAAACACAGATACGCAGTATTTT
CDR3 protein: CASSLVGRANTDTQYF

D gene: -
V gene: TRBV4-2
J gene: TRBJ1-1
clone size: many
CDR3 DNA: TGTGCCAGCAGCCAAGCCACGGACCTGAGCACTGAAGCTTTCTTT
CDR3 protein: CASSQATDLSTEAFF

D gene: -
V gene: TRBV5-1
J gene: TRBJ2-3
clone size: few
CDR3 DNA: TGCGCCAGCAGCCCTGGACCCTCGAAAGCGCAGTATTTT
CDR3 protein: CASSPGPSKAQYF

D gene: TRBD1
V gene: TRBV5-6
J gene: TRBJ1-5
clone size: few
CDR3 DNA: TGTGCCAGCAGCAAAACAGGGGTTCAGCCCCAGCATTTT
CDR3 protein: CASSKTGVQPQHF

D gene: -
V gene: TRBV6-1
J gene: TRBJ1-5
clone size: few
CDR3 DNA: TGTGCCAGCAGTGAAGGCGCGAGGCAGCCCCAGCATTTT
CDR3 protein: CASSEGARQPQHF

D gene: -
V gene: TRBV5-5
J gene: TRBJ1-3
clone size: few
CDR3 DNA: TGTGCCAGCAGCTTGGAAAACTCTGGAAACACCATATATTTT
CDR3 protein: CASSLENSGNTIYF

D gene: -
V gene: TRBV20-1
J gene: TRBJ1-2
clone size: -
CDR3 DNA: TGCAGTGCTAGGCCCGCCAGGGGTTCCGCTGGCTACACCTTC
CDR3 protein: CSARPARGSAGYTF

D gene: TRBD1
V gene: TRBV6-2/TRBV6-3
J gene: TRBJ2-7
clone size: few
CDR3 DNA: TGTGCCAGCACCTGGGCAGGGGGACCCTACGAGCAGTACTTC
CDR3 protein: CASTWAGGPYEQYF

D gene: -
V gene: TRBV7-9
J gene: TRBJ1-6
clone size: -
CDR3 DNA: TGTGCCAGCAGCCCCAAAACAGAGAATTCACCCCTCCACTTT
CDR3 protein: CASSPKTENSPLHF

D gene: -
V gene: TRBV18
J gene: TRBJ2-6
clone size: few
CDR3 DNA: TGTGCCAGCTCACCATTAGCTAACGGGGCCAACGTCCTGACTTTC
CDR3 protein: CASSPLANGANVLTF

D gene: -
V gene: TRBV19
J gene: TRBJ2-1
clone size: -
CDR3 DNA: TGTGCCAGTAGGTGGGGGCCCTACAATGAGCAGTTCTTC
CDR3 protein: CASRWGPYNEQFF

D gene: TRBD1
V gene: TRBV6-2/TRBV6-3
J gene: TRBJ2-7
clone size: -
CDR3 DNA: TGTGCCAGCAGTCGGACAGGGAACTACTACGAGCAGTACTTC
CDR3 protein: CASSRTGNYYEQYF

D gene: TRBD2
V gene: TRBV9
J gene: TRBJ2-5
clone size: -
CDR3 DNA: TGTGCCAGCAGCGTGACCGTTAGCGGGAGGGAGGGAGAGACCCAGTACTTC
CDR3 protein: CASSVTVSGREGETQYF